This T cell receptor beta chain appears in the sequencing data of a study of cytomegalovirus exposure and HLA in healthy donors. This CDR3 region has 15 residues. Germline V CDR1 and CDR2: MNHEY, SVGAGI. Trimming left V 6 bases short and J 4 bases short, with 16 bases between. Overall study findings and caveats: Analyses of presence and absence presupposed an approximately uniform sequencing depth across donors.

The PCR used 60 Vbeta and 13 Jbeta primers. Some clones are missing from TCRdb's copy, which holds only in-frame ones; the method was immunoSEQ multiplex PCR. The sample has around 100,000 clones; 60% to 75% are singletons. This clone was seen only a few times. Its specificity is unknown. This chain joins TRBV6-5 and TRBJ1-3, with D perhaps TRBD1 (5 bases). The TCR was taken from a middle-aged woman in good health and CMV-seronegative. Sequences were obtained from PBMCs. The CDR3 nucleotides are TGTGCCAGCAGAAGAAAATCGCAGGGAGGAAACACCATATATTTT. Protein sequence: CASRRKSQGGNTIYF.